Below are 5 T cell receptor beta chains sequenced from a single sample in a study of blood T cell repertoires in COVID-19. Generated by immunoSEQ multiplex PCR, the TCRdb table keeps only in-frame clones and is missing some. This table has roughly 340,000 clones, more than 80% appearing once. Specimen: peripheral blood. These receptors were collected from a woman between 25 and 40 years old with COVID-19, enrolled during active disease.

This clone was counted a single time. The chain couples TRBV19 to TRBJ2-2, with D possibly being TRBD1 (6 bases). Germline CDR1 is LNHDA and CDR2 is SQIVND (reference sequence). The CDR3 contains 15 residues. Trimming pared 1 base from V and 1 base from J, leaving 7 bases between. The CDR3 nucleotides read TGTGCCAGTAGTATAGGCAGGGGGAACACCGGGGAGCTGTTTTTT. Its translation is CASSIGRGNTGELFF. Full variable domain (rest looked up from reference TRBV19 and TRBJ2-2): DGGITQSPKYLFRKEGQNVTLSCEQNLNHDAMYWYRQDPGQGLRLIYYSQIVNDFQKGDIAEGYSVSREKKESFPLTVTSAQKNPTAFYLCASSIGRGNTGELFFGEGSRLTVL.

CDR3 coding DNA: TGTGCCAGCAGCCCCGATGTAGCGGGGCACAATGAGCAGTTCTTC. Translating gives CASSPDVAGHNEQFF. The gene calls are TRBV11-3 and TRBJ2-1; 8 nucleotides align to TRBD2. Germline V lookup: CDR1 SGHNT, CDR2 YENEEA. The CDR3 spans 15 residues. The V and J ends lost 5 bases and 5 bases, in that order; junction bases with no gene match: 8.

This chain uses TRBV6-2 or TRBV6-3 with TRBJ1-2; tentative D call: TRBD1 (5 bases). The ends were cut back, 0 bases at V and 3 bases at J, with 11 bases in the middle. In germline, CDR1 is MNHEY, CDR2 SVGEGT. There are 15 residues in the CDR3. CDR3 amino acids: CASSYSIRGDYGYTF. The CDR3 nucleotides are TGTGCCAGCAGTTACTCGATAAGGGGCGACTATGGCTACACCTTC.

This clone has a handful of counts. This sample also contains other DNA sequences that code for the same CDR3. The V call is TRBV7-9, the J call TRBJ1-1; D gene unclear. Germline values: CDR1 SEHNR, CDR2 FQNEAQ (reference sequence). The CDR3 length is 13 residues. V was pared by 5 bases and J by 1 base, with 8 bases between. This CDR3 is CASSPTGNTEAFF. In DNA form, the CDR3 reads TGTGCCAGCAGCCCCACGGGGAACACTGAAGCTTTCTTT.

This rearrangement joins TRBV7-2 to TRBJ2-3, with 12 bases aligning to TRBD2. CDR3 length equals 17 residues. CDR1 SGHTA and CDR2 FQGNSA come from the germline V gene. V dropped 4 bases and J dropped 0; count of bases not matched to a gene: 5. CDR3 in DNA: TGTGCCAGCAGCTACGGGACTAGCGGGCCTAGCACAGATACGCAGTATTTT. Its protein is CASSYGTSGPSTDTQYF.